This T cell receptor (beta chain) was sequenced during a study of CD8+ T cells in alopecia areata. RNA extraction and reverse transcription yielded cDNA as sequencing template. Libraries were prepared by immunoSEQ multiplex PCR; TCRdb keeps only in-frame clonotypes and omits some of them. The sample has under 250,000 clones, more than 45% seen once; the top ten hold more than 1.5%. Treatment in this sample: oral pan-JAK inhibitor, 5-10 mg twice daily. The material sequenced was CD4+ T cells sorted from blood, taken at week 4, from a patient treated with tofacitinib. This sequence originates from a human donor with alopecia areata.

DNA for the CDR3: TGCGCCAGCAGAGACAGAGCAAATCAGCCCCAGCATTTT. It translates to CASRDRANQPQHF. The genes are TRBV5-1 and TRBJ1-5; possible D gene TRBD1, 5 bases. From germline, CDR1 is SGHRS and CDR2 YFSETQ. Trimming took 5 bases from V and 4 from J, leaving 10 bases between them. The CDR3 loop spans 13 amino acids.